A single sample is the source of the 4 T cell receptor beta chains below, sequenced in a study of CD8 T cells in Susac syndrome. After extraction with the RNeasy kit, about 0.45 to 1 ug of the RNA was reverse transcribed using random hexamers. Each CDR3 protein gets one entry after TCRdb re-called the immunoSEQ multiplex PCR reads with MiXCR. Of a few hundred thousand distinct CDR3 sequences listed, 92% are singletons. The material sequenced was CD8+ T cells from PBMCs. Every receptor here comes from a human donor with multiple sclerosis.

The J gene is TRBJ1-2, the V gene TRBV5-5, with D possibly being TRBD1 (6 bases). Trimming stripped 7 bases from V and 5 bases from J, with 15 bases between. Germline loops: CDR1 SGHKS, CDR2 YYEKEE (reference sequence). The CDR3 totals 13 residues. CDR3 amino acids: CASLRGPGYGYTF. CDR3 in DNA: TGTGCCAGCCTGCGGGGGCCCGGATATGGCTACACCTTC.

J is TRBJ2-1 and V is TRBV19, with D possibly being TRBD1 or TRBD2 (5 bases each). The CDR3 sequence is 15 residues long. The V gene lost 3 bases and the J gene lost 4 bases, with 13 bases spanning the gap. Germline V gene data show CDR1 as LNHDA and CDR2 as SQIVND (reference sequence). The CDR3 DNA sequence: TGTGCCAGTAGTATGGCAGGGAGTTTGTACAATGAGCAGTTCTTC. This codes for CASSMAGSLYNEQFF.

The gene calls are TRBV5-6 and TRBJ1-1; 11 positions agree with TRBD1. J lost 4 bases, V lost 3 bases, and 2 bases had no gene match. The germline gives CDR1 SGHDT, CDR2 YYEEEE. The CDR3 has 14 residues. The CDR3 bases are TGTGCCAGCAGCTGGGGGACAGGGGGCACTGAAGCTTTCTTT. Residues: CASSWGTGGTEAFF.

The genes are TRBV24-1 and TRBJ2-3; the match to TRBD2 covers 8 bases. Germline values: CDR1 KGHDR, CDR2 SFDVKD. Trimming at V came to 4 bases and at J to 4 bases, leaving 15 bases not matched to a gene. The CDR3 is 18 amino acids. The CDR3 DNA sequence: TGTGCCACCAGTGACTCAACCGGGACTAGACTTTTCGCAGATACGCAGTATTTT. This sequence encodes CATSDSTGTRLFADTQYF.